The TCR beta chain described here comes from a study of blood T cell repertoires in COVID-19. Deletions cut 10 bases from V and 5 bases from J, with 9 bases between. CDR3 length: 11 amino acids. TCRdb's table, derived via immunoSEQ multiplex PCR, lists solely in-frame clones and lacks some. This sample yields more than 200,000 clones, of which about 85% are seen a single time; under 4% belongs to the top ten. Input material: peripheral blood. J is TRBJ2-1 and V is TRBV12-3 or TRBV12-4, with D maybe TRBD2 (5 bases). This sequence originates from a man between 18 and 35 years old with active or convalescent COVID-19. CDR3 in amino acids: CAILGDNEQFF. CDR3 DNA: TGTGCCATCCTCGGGGACAATGAGCAGTTCTTC.